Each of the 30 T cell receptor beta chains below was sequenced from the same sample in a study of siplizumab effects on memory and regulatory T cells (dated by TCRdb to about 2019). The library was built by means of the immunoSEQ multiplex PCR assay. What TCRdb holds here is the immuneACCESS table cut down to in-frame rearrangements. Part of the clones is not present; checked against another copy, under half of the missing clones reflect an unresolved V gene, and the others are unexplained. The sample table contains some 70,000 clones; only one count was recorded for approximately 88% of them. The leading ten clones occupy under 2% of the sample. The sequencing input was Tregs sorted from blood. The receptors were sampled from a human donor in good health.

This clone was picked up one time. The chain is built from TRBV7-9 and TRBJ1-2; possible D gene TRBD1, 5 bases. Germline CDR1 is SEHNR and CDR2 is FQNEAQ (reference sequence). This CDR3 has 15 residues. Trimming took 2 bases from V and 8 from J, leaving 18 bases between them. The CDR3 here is CASSLFPGRPSGYTF. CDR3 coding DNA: TGTGCCAGCAGCTTATTTCCGGGACGGCCGTCCGGCTACACCTTC.

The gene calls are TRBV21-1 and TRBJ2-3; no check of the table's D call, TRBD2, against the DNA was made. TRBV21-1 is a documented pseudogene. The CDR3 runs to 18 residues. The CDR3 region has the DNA TGTGCCAGCAGCAACCCAAGACTAGCGGGAGTTGGTGCAGATACGCAGTATTTT. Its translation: CASSNPRLAGVGADTQYF.

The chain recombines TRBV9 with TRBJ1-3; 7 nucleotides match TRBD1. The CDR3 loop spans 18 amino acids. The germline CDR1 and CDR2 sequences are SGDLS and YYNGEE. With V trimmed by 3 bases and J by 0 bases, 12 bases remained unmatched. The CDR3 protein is CASSGRGPGQHSGNTIYF. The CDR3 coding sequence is TGTGCCAGCAGCGGACGGGGGCCGGGACAGCACTCTGGAAACACCATATATTTT.

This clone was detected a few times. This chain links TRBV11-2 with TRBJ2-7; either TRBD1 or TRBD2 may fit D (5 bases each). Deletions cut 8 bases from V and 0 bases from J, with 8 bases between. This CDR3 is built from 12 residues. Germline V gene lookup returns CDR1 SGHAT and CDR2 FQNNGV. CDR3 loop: CASGGSSYEQYF. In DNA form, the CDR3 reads TGTGCCAGCGGGGGAAGCTCCTACGAGCAGTACTTC.

The CDR3 here is CASTVLQGQGGYTF. The CDR3 DNA reads TGTGCCAGCACCGTCCTACAGGGCCAGGGCGGCTACACCTTC. The gene calls are TRBV6-5 and TRBJ1-2, with D perhaps matching TRBD1 (6 bases). This CDR3 has 14 residues. Trimming cost V 7 bases and J 8 bases, with 20 bases left between them. Germline V gene lookup returns CDR1 MNHEY and CDR2 SVGAGI.

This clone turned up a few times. The CDR3 region is CSEGQGGTEAFF. Here the CDR3 DNA reads TGCAGCGAGGGACAGGGGGGAACTGAAGCTTTCTTT. This chain joins TRBV29-1 and TRBJ1-1; TRBD1 aligns across 11 bases. Trimming removed 7 bases from V and 5 bases from J; junction bases left unmatched: 3. The CDR3 spans 12 residues. Per germline, CDR1 SQVTM and CDR2 ANQGSEA.

The CDR3 coding sequence is TGTGCCAGCACCAATTACAGGACAGAGGCTGGAAACACCATATATTTT. Translation gives CASTNYRTEAGNTIYF. The chain is built from TRBV11-3 and TRBJ1-3; tentative D call: TRBD1 (6 bases). V gave up 7 bases and J gave up 2 bases, with 18 bases separating them. The CDR3 spans 16 residues. Germline CDR1 reads SGHNT; CDR2 reads YENEEA.

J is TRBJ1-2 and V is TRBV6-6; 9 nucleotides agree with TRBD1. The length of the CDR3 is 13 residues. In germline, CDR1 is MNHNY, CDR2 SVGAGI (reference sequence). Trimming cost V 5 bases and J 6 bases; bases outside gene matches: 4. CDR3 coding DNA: TGTGCCAGCAGTCAGGACAGGGGACATGGCTACACCTTC. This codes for CASSQDRGHGYTF.

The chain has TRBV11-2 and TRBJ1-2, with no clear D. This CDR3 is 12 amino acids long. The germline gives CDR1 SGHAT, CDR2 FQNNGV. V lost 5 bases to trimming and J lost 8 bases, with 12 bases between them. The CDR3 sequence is CASSPLSYGYTF. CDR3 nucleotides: TGTGCCAGCAGCCCACTATCATACGGCTACACCTTC.

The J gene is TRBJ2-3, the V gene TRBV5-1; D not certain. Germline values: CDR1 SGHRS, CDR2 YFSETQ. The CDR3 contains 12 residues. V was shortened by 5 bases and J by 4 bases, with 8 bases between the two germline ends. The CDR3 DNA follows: TGCGCCAGCAGGTCGGCGGCAGATACGCAGTATTTT. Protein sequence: CASRSAADTQYF.

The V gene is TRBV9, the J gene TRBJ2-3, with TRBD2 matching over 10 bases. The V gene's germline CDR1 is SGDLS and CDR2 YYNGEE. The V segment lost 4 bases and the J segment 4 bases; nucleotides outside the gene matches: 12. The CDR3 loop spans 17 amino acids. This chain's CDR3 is CASSPYSGRAGSDTQYF. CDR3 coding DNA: TGTGCCAGCAGCCCCTACAGCGGGAGGGCCGGTTCAGATACGCAGTATTTT. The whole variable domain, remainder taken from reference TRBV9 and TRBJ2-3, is DSGVTQTPKHLITATGQRVTLRCSPRSGDLSVYWYQQSLDQGLQFLIQYYNGEERAKGNILERFSAQQFPDLHSELNLSSLELGDSALYFCASSPYSGRAGSDTQYFGPGTRLTVL.

The CDR3 nucleotides are TGTGCCAGCAGTCTCATGGGTAATCAGCCCCAGCATTTT. Encoded protein: CASSLMGNQPQHF. The rearrangement joins TRBV28 to TRBJ1-5; D uncertain. The V gene lost 5 bases and the J gene lost 4 bases, with 9 bases spanning the gap. The CDR3 extends over 13 amino acids. Looked up from germline, CDR1 is MDHEN and CDR2 is SYDVKM. The full variable domain, completed using reference TRBV28 and TRBJ1-5, is DVKVTQSSRYLVKRTGEKVFLECVQDMDHENMFWYRQDPGLGLRLIYFSYDVKMKEKGDIPEGYSVSREKKERFSLILESASTNQTSMYLCASSLMGNQPQHFGDGTRLSIL.

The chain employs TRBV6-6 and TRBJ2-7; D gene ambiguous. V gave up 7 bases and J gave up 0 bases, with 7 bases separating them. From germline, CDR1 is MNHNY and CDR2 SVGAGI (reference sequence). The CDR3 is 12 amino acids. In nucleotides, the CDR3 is TGTGCCAGCACCCAACCCTCCTACGAGCAGTACTTC. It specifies CASTQPSYEQYF.

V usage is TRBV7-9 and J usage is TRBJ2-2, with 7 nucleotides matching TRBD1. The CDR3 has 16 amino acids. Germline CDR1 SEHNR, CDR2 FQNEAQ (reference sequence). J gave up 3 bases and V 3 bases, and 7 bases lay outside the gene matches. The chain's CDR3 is CASSFRTGRHTGELFF. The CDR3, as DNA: TGTGCCAGCAGCTTTCGGACAGGAAGGCACACCGGGGAGCTGTTTTTT.

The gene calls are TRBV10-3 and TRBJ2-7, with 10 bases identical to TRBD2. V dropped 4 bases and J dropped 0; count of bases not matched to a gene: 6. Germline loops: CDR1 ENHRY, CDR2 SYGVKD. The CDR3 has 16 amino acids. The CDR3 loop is CAISAGSSGSSYEQYF. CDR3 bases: TGTGCCATCAGTGCGGGGTCTAGCGGGAGCTCCTACGAGCAGTACTTC.

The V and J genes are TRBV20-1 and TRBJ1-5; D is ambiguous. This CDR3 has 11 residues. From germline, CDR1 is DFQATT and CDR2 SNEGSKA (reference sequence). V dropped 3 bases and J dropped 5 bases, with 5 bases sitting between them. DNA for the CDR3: TGCAGTGCTAGTGAGGATCAGCCCCAGCATTTT. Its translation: CSASEDQPQHF.

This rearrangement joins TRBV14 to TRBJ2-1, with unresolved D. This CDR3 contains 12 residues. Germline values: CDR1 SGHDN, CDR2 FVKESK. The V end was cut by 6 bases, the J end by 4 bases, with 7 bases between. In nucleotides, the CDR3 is TGTGCCAGCAGTCCAAGGTACAATGAGCAGTTCTTC. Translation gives CASSPRYNEQFF.

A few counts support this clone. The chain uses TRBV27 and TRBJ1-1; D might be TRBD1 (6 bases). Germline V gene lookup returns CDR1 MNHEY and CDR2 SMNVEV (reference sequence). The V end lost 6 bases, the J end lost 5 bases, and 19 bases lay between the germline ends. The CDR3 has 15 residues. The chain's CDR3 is CASRLMMGAATEAFF. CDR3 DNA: TGTGCCAGCAGACTTATGATGGGGGCTGCAACTGAAGCTTTCTTT.

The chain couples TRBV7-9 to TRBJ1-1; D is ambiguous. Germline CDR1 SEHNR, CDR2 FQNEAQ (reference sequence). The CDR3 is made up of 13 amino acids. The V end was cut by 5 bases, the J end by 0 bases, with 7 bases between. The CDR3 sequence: CASSPRMNTEAFF. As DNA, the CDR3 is TGTGCCAGCAGCCCTCGAATGAACACTGAAGCTTTCTTT.

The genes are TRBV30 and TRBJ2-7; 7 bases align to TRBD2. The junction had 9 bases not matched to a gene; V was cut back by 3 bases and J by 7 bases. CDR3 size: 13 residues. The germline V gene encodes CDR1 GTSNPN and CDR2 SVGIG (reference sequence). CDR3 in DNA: TGTGCCTGGAGGGGGACCTGGGGGGGGGAGCAGTACTTC. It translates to CAWRGTWGGEQYF.

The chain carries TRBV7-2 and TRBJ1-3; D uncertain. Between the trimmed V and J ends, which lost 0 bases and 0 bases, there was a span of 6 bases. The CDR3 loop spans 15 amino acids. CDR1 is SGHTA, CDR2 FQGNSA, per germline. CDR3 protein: CASSLAYSSGNTIYF. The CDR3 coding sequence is TGTGCCAGCAGCTTAGCCTACAGCTCTGGAAACACCATATATTTT.

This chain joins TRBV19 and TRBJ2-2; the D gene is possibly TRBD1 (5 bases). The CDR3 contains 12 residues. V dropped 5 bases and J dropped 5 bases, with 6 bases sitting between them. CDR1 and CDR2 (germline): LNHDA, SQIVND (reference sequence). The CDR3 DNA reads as TGTGCCAGTAGTCGACAGACCGGGGAGCTGTTTTTT. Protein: CASSRQTGELFF.

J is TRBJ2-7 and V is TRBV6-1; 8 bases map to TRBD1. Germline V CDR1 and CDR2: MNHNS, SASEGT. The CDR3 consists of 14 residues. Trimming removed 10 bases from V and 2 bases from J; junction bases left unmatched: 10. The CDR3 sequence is CATYIRDRPYEQYF. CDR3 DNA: TGTGCCACCTATATCCGGGACAGGCCCTACGAGCAGTACTTC.

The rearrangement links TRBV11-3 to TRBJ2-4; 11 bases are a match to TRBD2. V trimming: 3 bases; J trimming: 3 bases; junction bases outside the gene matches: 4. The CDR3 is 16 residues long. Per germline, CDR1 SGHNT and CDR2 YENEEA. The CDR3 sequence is CASSLGLADFKNIQYF. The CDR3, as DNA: TGTGCCAGCAGCTTGGGACTAGCGGATTTCAAAAACATTCAGTACTTC.

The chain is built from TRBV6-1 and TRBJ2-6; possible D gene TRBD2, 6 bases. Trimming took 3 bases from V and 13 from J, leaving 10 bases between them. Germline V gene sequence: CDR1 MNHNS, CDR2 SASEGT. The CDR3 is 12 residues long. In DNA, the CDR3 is TGTGCCAGCAGTGATGGGACTTTTGTCCTGACTTTC. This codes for CASSDGTFVLTF.

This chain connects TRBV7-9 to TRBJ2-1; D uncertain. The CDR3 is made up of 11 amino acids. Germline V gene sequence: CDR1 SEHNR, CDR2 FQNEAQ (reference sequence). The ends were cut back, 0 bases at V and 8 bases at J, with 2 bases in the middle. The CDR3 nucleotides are TGTGCCAGCAGCTTAGCCGATGAGCAGTTCTTC. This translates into CASSLADEQFF.

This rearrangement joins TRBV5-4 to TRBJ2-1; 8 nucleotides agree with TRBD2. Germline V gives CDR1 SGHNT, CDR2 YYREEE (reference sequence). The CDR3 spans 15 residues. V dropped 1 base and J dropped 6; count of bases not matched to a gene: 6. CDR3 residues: CASSLRLAGSNEQFF. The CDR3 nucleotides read TGTGCCAGCAGCTTGCGGCTAGCGGGTAGCAATGAGCAGTTCTTC.

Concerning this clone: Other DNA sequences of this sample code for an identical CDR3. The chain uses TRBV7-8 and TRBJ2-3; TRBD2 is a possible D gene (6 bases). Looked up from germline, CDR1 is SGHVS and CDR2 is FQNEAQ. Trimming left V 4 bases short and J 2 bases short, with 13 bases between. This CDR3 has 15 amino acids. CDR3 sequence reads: CASSWWGGTTDTQYF. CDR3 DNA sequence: TGTGCCAGCAGCTGGTGGGGCGGGACCACAGATACGCAGTATTTT. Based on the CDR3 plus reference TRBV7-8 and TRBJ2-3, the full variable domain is GAGVSQSPRYKVAKRGQDVALRCDPISGHVSLFWYQQALGQGPEFLTYFQNEAQLDKSGLPSDRFFAERPEGSVSTLKIQRTQQEDSAVYLCASSWWGGTTDTQYFGPGTRLTVL.

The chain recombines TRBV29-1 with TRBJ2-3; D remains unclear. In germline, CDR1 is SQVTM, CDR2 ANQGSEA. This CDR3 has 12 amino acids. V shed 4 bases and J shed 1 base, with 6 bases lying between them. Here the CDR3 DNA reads TGCAGCGTTGGGAGAGGCACAGATACGCAGTATTTT. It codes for CSVGRGTDTQYF.

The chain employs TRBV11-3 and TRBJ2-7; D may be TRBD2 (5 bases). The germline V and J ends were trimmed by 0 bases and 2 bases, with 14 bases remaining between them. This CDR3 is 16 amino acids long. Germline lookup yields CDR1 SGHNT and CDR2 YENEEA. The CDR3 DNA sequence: TGTGCCAGCAGCTTAGATCTCGGACTCGCTCCCTACGAGCAGTACTTC. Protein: CASSLDLGLAPYEQYF. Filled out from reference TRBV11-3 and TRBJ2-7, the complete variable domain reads EAGVVQSPRYKIIEKKQPVAFWCNPISGHNTLYWYLQNLGQGPELLIRYENEEAVDDSQLPKDRFSAERLKGVDSTLKIQPAELGDSAVYLCASSLDLGLAPYEQYFGPGTRLTVT.